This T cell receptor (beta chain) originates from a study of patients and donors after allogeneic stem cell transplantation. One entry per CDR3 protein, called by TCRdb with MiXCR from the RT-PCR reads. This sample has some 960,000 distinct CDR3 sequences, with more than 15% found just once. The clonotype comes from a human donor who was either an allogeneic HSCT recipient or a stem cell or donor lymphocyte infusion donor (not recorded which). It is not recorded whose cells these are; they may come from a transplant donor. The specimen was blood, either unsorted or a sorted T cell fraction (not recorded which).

The CDR3 protein is CASSESGHHTEAFF. The CDR3 DNA sequence: TGTGCCAGCAGTGAATCAGGGCACCACACTGAAGCTTTCTTT. The rearrangement links TRBV25-1 to TRBJ1-1, with D possibly matching TRBD1 (5 bases). Germline CDR1 and CDR2: MGHDK and SYGVNS. V lost 1 base and J 3 bases, leaving 9 bases between the germline ends. This CDR3 comprises 14 residues.